This is a list of T cell receptor beta chains from one sample in a study of T cell responses to AZD1222 COVID-19 vaccine. Libraries were prepared by immunoSEQ multiplex PCR; TCRdb keeps only in-frame clonotypes and omits some of them. The sample contains about 85,000 clones, around nine tenths of which appear only once. Source: peripheral blood, taken on day 0 of AZD1222 vaccination. The receptor source for this set is an adult in good health. The CDR3 runs from the conserved cysteine through the conserved F or W. D genes are given only for firm matches. Only part of the rows carry a size: once, few, many, or a class if the clone is expanded.

j_call | clone_size | v_call | d_call | cdr3_aa | cdr3_nt
TRBJ1-4 | once | TRBV6-5 | - | CASSRSNEKLFF | TGTGCCAGCAGTCGGTCAAATGAAAAACTGTTTTTT
TRBJ2-7 | once | TRBV2 | - | CASDGGEQYF | TGTGCCAGCGACGGGGGCGAGCAGTACTTC
TRBJ1-2 | - | TRBV7-9 | TRBD1 | CASSPWTGGNYGYTF | TGTGCCAGCAGCCCCTGGACAGGGGGAAACTATGGCTACACCTTC
TRBJ1-4 | - | TRBV7-9 | TRBD1 | CASSRMTGGVEKLFF | TGTGCCAGCAGCAGAATGACAGGGGGCGTTGAAAAACTGTTTTTT
TRBJ1-6 | - | TRBV7-6 | - | CASSLARGIGSPLHF | TGTGCCAGCAGCTTAGCGCGGGGGATCGGGTCACCCCTCCACTTT
TRBJ1-5 | - | TRBV6-5 | - | CASSRNRDQPQHF | TGTGCCAGCAGTCGCAACAGGGATCAGCCCCAGCATTTT
TRBJ2-2 | - | TRBV11-3 | TRBD2 | CASSSRTSGRANEGELFF | TGTGCCAGCAGCTCCAGGACTAGCGGGAGGGCCAATGAAGGGGAGCTGTTTTTT
TRBJ2-7 | - | TRBV6-5 | TRBD2 | CASSSGLAAYEQYF | TGTGCCAGCAGTTCCGGACTAGCGGCCTACGAGCAGTACTTC
TRBJ1-3 | - | TRBV6-5 | - | CASSFGPDSGNTIYF | TGTGCCAGCAGTTTTGGGCCGGACTCTGGAAACACCATATATTTT
TRBJ1-1 | - | TRBV5-8 | - | CASSVQGGYTEAFF | TGTGCCAGCAGCGTACAGGGTGGATACACTGAAGCTTTCTTT
TRBJ1-2 | - | TRBV27 | TRBD1 | CASSPGTGPYGYTF | TGTGCCAGCAGTCCGGGGACAGGCCCTTATGGCTACACCTTC
TRBJ1-2 | once | TRBV28 | - | CASSQAGGGYTF | TGTGCCAGCAGTCAAGCAGGTGGTGGCTACACCTTC
TRBJ2-1 | - | TRBV28 | - | CASTSAGRFSSYNEQFF | TGTGCCAGCACCTCTGCGGGGCGATTCTCCTCCTACAATGAGCAGTTCTTC
TRBJ2-7 | - | TRBV3-1/TRBV3-2 | - | CASSPKIADPYEQYF | TGTGCCAGCAGCCCCAAGATTGCGGACCCCTACGAGCAGTACTTC
TRBJ2-7 | - | TRBV9 | TRBD2 | CASSVAEGGPREQYF | TGTGCCAGCAGCGTAGCTGAGGGAGGGCCCCGCGAGCAGTACTTC
TRBJ2-2 | - | TRBV6-6 | TRBD2 | CASSRSALAGDGGELFF | TGTGCCAGCAGCCGAAGCGCCCTAGCGGGAGATGGCGGGGAGCTGTTTTTT